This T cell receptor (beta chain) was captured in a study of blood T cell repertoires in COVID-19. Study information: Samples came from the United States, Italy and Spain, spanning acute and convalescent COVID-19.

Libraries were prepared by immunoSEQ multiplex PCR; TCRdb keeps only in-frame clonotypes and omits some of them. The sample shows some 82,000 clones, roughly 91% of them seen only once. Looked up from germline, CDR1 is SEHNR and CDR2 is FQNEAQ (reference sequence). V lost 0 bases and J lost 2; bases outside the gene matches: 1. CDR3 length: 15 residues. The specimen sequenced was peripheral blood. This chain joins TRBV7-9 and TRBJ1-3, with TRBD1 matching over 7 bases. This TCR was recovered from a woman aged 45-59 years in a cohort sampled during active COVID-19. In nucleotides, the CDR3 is TGTGCCAGCAGCTTAGCCGGGACAGCTGGAAACACCATATATTTT. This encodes CASSLAGTAGNTIYF. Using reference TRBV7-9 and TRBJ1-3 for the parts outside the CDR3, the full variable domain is DTGVSQNPRHKITKRGQNVTFRCDPISEHNRLYWYRQTLGQGPEFLTYFQNEAQLEKSRLLSDRFSAERPKGSFSTLEIQRTEQGDSAMYLCASSLAGTAGNTIYFGEGSWLTVV.